These T cell receptor beta chains were read from a single sample in a study of Ad26.COV2.S vaccination and SARS-CoV-2 variants. The data were produced by immunoSEQ multiplex PCR, yet TCRdb's version contains in-frame clones alone and is incomplete. This sample has some 410,000 clones, with 92% found just once. The sequenced sample was peripheral blood, obtained in a trial of Ad26.COV2.S vaccine versus placebo. The receptors shown here come from a person aged 18-65 years who received the Ad26.COV2.S COVID-19 vaccine or a placebo. CDR3s include the opening cysteine and the closing phenylalanine or tryptophan. A D gene is named only where the DNA matches it firmly. Not all rows give a size; the values are once, few, many and, for expanded clones, a class.

NA TRBD1 TRBJ2-1 TRBV6-5 TGTGCCAGCAGGGGGACAGGTGTATACAATGAGCAGTTCTTC CASRGTGVYNEQFF
NA NA TRBJ2-5 TRBV9 TGTGCCAGCAGCCAACAGGGGGGGCTAGCAGCTGCTGAGACCCAGTACTTC CASSQQGGLAAAETQYF
few NA TRBJ1-2 TRBV4-3 TGCGCCAGCAGCCAAGTGGGGGGGAACTATGGCTACACCTTC CASSQVGGNYGYTF
NA NA TRBJ2-5 TRBV6-5 TGTGCCAGCAGTTATTCCGGTGAGACCCAGTACTTC CASSYSGETQYF
once NA TRBJ1-3 TRBV19 TGTGCCAGTAGTATAGGACAGCCCTACTCTGGAAACACCATATATTTT CASSIGQPYSGNTIYF
NA NA TRBJ1-2 TRBV28 TGTGCCAGCAGTTTTGGGCTTGGGGACAACTATGGCTACACCTTC CASSFGLGDNYGYTF
NA TRBD2 TRBJ2-1 TRBV10-1 TGCGCCAGCAGTGAGTCGTATAGGACTAGCGACAATGAGCAGTTCTTC CASSESYRTSDNEQFF
few NA TRBJ1-5 TRBV19 TGTGCCAGTAGAGATAGAGGGGGGGTCATGCAGCCCCAGCATTTT CASRDRGGVMQPQHF
NA TRBD1 TRBJ1-5 TRBV19 TGTGCCAGTGGGACAGGTTATAGCAATCAGCCCCAGCATTTT CASGTGYSNQPQHF
NA NA TRBJ1-5 TRBV10-2 TGCGCCAGCAGTGAGTCGAGTCGAGGAGGCCCTCTGGGTGGGCCCCAGCATTTT CASSESSRGGPLGGPQHF
NA NA TRBJ2-3 TRBV6-6 TGTGCCAGCCGTACTAGCACAGATACGCAGTATTTT CASRTSTDTQYF
NA TRBD1 TRBJ2-7 TRBV23-1 TGCGCCAGCACGGTGGACAGGGGGCCCCAATACGAGCAGTACTTC CASTVDRGPQYEQYF
NA NA TRBJ1-2 TRBV28 TGTGCCAGCGCCCTCCCTACGGGGGGGTATGGCTACACCTTC CASALPTGGYGYTF
NA NA TRBJ1-1 TRBV18 TGTGCCAGCTCACCGATGACAGTCCTGAACACTGAAGCTTTCTTT CASSPMTVLNTEAFF
once TRBD1 TRBJ2-3 TRBV4-3 TGCGCCAGCAGCCAAGGACAGGGTAGCGGCACAGATACGCAGTATTTT CASSQGQGSGTDTQYF
NA NA TRBJ2-1 TRBV9 TGTGCCAGCAGCGTAGAGCTTGTGGGAATGACCTCCTACAATGAGCAGTTCTTC CASSVELVGMTSYNEQFF
NA TRBD1 TRBJ1-2 TRBV2 TGTGCCAGCAGCATCGACAGGGGATTTACCGGCTACACCTTC CASSIDRGFTGYTF
few NA TRBJ2-7 TRBV7-9 TGTGCCAGCAGCTCCCACAGCTACGAGCAGTACTTC CASSSHSYEQYF
once NA TRBJ2-7 TRBV11-2 TGTGCCAGCAGCTTAGTATCTGGCCTGAGCGAGCAGTACTTC CASSLVSGLSEQYF
NA NA TRBJ2-7 TRBV5-5 TGTGCCAGCAGCCTGGGGGTCTACGAGCAGTACTTC CASSLGVYEQYF
NA TRBD2 TRBJ2-7 TRBV9 TGTGCCAGCAGCCCAGGGGCTAGCGGGTTCCCCTACGAGCAGTACTTC CASSPGASGFPYEQYF
NA NA TRBJ2-4 TRBV20-1 TGCAGTTTGGGAAACGTCAACATTCAGTACTTC CSLGNVNIQYF
NA NA TRBJ1-6 TRBV14 TGTGCCAGCAGCCTACTCGACAGTGGGGTGAGCTCCTATAATTCACCCCTCCACTTT CASSLLDSGVSSYNSPLHF
NA NA TRBJ1-6 TRBV5-4 TGTGCCAGCAGGAGTGCAGGGGAGAGCTCCTATAATTCACCCCTCCACTTT CASRSAGESSYNSPLHF
NA TRBD1 TRBJ2-3 TRBV19 TGTGCCAGTAGTTCAACAGGGGAAGATACGCAGTATTTT CASSSTGEDTQYF
NA NA TRBJ2-7 TRBV19 TGTGCCAGTAGTAGGGACGGTGCCTACGAGCAGTACTTC CASSRDGAYEQYF
NA NA TRBJ2-7 TRBV9 TGTGCCAGCAGCGTAGTTGGGGGCGCAGGTTCGTACGAGCAGTACTTC CASSVVGGAGSYEQYF
once TRBD1 TRBJ2-7 TRBV6-2/TRBV6-3 TGTGCCAGCAGTGATCGGACAGGGCCCTCCTACGAGCAGTACTTC CASSDRTGPSYEQYF